Below, one TCR beta chain is given with its context. Its cognate antigen is unknown. TCRdb's table, derived via immunoSEQ multiplex PCR, lists solely in-frame clones and lacks some. The sample lists approximately 13,000 clones, roughly 90% occurring once. Germline V gene sequence: CDR1 SGHRS, CDR2 YFSETQ. CDR3 length: 16 residues. J lost 4 bases, V lost 4 bases, and 11 bases had no gene match. This specimen belongs to a study of STAT3 mutations in large granular lymphocyte leukemia. Study-level points and caveats: Every T-LGLL patient had at least one immunodominant TCRbeta clonotype.

The chain joins TRBV5-1 to TRBJ2-7; 10 bases fit TRBD1. Material for sequencing was peripheral blood mononuclear cells. This receptor was obtained from a man aged 35 to 55 with T-cell large granular lymphocyte leukemia. Some clones in this sample may be carry-over from other donors' samples. The CDR3 sequence is CASSAGQGSFWYEQYF. The CDR3, as DNA: TGCGCCAGCAGCGCGGGACAGGGGAGCTTTTGGTACGAGCAGTACTTC. Looking up the rest from reference TRBV5-1 and TRBJ2-7 gives the full variable domain: KAGVTQTPRYLIKTRGQQVTLSCSPISGHRSVSWYQQTPGQGLQFLFEYFSETQRNKGNFPGRFSGRQFSNSRSEMNVSTLELGDSALYLCASSAGQGSFWYEQYFGPGTRLTVT.